The 23 T cell receptor beta chains below all came from one sample that was sequenced in a study of Ad26.COV2.S vaccination and SARS-CoV-2 variants. Noted treatment: around 19 received Ad26.COV2.S at low or high dose, single or two shots; roughly five received placebo; per-sample allocation not given. Repertoires come from day 63 after the first vaccine or placebo injection. Generated by immunoSEQ multiplex PCR, the TCRdb table keeps only in-frame clones and is missing some. Here the sample spans around 450,000 clones, nearly 90% being singletons. The input for sequencing was peripheral blood, taken in a trial of Ad26.COV2.S vaccine versus placebo. The receptors shown here come from a person aged 18-65 years who received the Ad26.COV2.S COVID-19 vaccine or a placebo.

V usage is TRBV28 and J usage is TRBJ2-7; D perhaps matches TRBD1 (6 bases). The CDR3 runs to 12 residues. Trimming left V 6 bases short and J 4 bases short, with 10 bases between. The germline V gene has CDR1 MDHEN and CDR2 SYDVKM. CDR3 nucleotide sequence: TGTGCCAGCAGCGCGGACAGTTACGAGCAGTACTTC. Its protein product is CASSADSYEQYF.

V is TRBV27 and J is TRBJ2-1, with D perhaps matching TRBD1 or TRBD2 (5 bases each). Germline V gene lookup returns CDR1 MNHEY and CDR2 SMNVEV (reference sequence). The CDR3 contains 15 residues. V lost 4 bases, J lost 1 base, and 11 bases lay in between. The chain's CDR3 is CASSWDEPSYNEQFF. As DNA, the CDR3 is TGTGCCAGCAGTTGGGACGAACCTTCCTACAATGAGCAGTTCTTC.

This chain's CDR3 is CASSRGENTEAFF. The CDR3 DNA sequence: TGCGCCAGCAGCCGAGGTGAGAACACTGAAGCTTTCTTT. The chain joins TRBV4-1 to TRBJ1-1, with unresolved D. V dropped 4 bases and J dropped 1 base, with 7 bases sitting between them. Per the germline V gene, CDR1 is MGHRA and CDR2 is YSYEKL. This CDR3 spans 13 amino acids.

V gene TRBV5-5 combines with J gene TRBJ1-2; no clear D. CDR1 and CDR2 (germline): SGHKS, YYEKEE (reference sequence). This CDR3 has 16 residues. The V end lost 1 base, the J end lost 0 bases, and 13 bases lay between the germline ends. The CDR3 nucleotides are TGTGCCAGCAGCTTGAGGGCGGCCACCTCTAACTATGGCTACACCTTC. Translation gives CASSLRAATSNYGYTF.

The chain couples TRBV4-2 to TRBJ2-1, with D tentatively TRBD2 (6 bases). Germline CDR1 and CDR2: LGHNA and YNFKEQ. With 0 bases removed from V and 8 bases from J, the gap between germline ends came to 17 bases. This CDR3 is built from 16 residues. The DNA for the CDR3 is TGTGCCAGCAGCCAAGATGGAGGGGACCTCGGGGATGAGCAGTTCTTC. It is translated as CASSQDGGDLGDEQFF.

V and J are TRBV7-9 and TRBJ1-1; D call uncertain. The CDR3 contains 13 residues. Deletions cut 5 bases from V and 4 bases from J, with 11 bases between. The germline V gene encodes CDR1 SEHNR and CDR2 FQNEAQ (reference sequence). In DNA, the CDR3 is TGTGCCAGCAGCCGGAGGGTGGGCACTGAAGCTTTCTTT. Amino acids: CASSRRVGTEAFF.

This chain connects TRBV5-6 to TRBJ2-3; D is ambiguous. With 2 bases removed from V and 5 bases from J, the gap between germline ends came to 9 bases. Per the germline V gene, CDR1 is SGHDT and CDR2 is YYEEEE. The CDR3 is 13 amino acids. CDR3 coding DNA: TGTGCCAGCAGCTTTCGAGCGCGAGATACGCAGTATTTT. It specifies CASSFRARDTQYF.

The chain joins TRBV5-1 to TRBJ2-3, with D tentatively TRBD1 (6 bases). This CDR3 is 16 amino acids long. V was shortened by 0 bases and J by 4 bases, with 15 bases between the two germline ends. Germline CDR1 is SGHRS and CDR2 is YFSETQ. As DNA, the CDR3 is TGCGCCAGCAGCTTGGGTTGGGGGCTAGAGGCAGATACGCAGTATTTT. Translation: CASSLGWGLEADTQYF.

The chain links TRBV15 to TRBJ1-6; D not resolved. The V end was cut by 3 bases, the J end by 7 bases, with 10 bases between. CDR3 size: 14 residues. Germline loops: CDR1 LNHNV, CDR2 YYDKDF (reference sequence). CDR3: CATSSRGRNSPLHF. CDR3 coding DNA: TGTGCCACCAGCAGCCGGGGTAGGAATTCACCCCTCCACTTT.

The chain carries TRBV27 and TRBJ1-1; possibly TRBD1 for D (5 bases). The V gene's germline CDR1 is MNHEY and CDR2 SMNVEV (reference sequence). V was pared by 7 bases and J by 11 bases, with 17 bases between. This CDR3 region has 12 residues. The CDR3: CASMGEGKKAFF. The CDR3 DNA sequence: TGTGCCAGCATGGGGGAGGGGAAGAAGGCTTTCTTT.

This chain connects TRBV13 to TRBJ2-5; unclear D gene. CDR3 length: 14 amino acids. Germline CDR1 PRHDT, CDR2 FYEKMQ (reference sequence). V lost 5 bases to trimming and J lost 1 base, with 11 bases between them. In nucleotides, the CDR3 is TGTGCCAGCAGCCTCCAGCGTTCCCAAGAGACCCAGTACTTC. Residues: CASSLQRSQETQYF.

The DNA for the CDR3 is TGTGCCAGCAGTGGCCCCTACGAGCAGTACTTC. Its translation is CASSGPYEQYF. The V and J genes are TRBV2 and TRBJ2-7; D not certain. Per germline, CDR1 SNHLY and CDR2 FYNNEI. Trimming took 4 bases from V and 2 from J, leaving 3 bases between them. The CDR3 covers 11 residues. Based on the CDR3 plus reference TRBV2 and TRBJ2-7, the full variable domain is EPEVTQTPSHQVTQMGQEVILRCVPISNHLYFYWYRQILGQKVEFLVSFYNNEISEKSEIFDDQFSVERPDGSNFTLKIRSTKLEDSAMYFCASSGPYEQYFGPGTRLTVT.

This clone was observed a few times. The chain has TRBV11-1 and TRBJ1-1; TRBD1 matches at 8 bases. This CDR3 spans 15 amino acids. Unmatched junction bases numbered 7, after V lost 1 base and J lost 6 bases. CDR1 is SGHAT and CDR2 is FQDESV in the germline V gene (reference sequence). The CDR3 sequence: CASSLGSGGLAEAFF. In DNA, the CDR3 is TGTGCCAGCAGCTTAGGATCAGGGGGCCTCGCTGAAGCTTTCTTT. The whole variable domain, remainder taken from reference TRBV11-1 and TRBJ1-1, is EAEVAQSPRYKITEKSQAVAFWCDPISGHATLYWYRQILGQGPELLVQFQDESVVDDSQLPKDRFSAERLKGVDSTLKIQPAELGDSAMYLCASSLGSGGLAEAFFGQGTRLTVV.

The V and J genes are TRBV21-1 and TRBJ1-5. TRBV21-1 is assigned pseudogene status. The CDR3 loop spans 17 amino acids. The CDR3 spells CASSSSRWGRGGQPQHF. For the CDR3, the DNA is TGTGCCAGCAGCAGCTCGAGGTGGGGCCGGGGAGGTCAGCCCCAGCATTTT.

This sequence joins TRBV5-1 and TRBJ2-2, with 9 bases lining up with TRBD2. Germline CDR1 reads SGHRS; CDR2 reads YFSETQ. V dropped 0 bases and J dropped 5; count of bases not matched to a gene: 8. The CDR3 totals 17 residues. CDR3 bases: TGCGCCAGCAGCTTGGCCCGAGCGGGAGGTCGGACCGGGGAGCTGTTTTTT. It is translated as CASSLARAGGRTGELFF.

This chain joins TRBV2 and TRBJ2-7, with D unclear. Trimming removed 9 bases at V and 0 bases at J, with 12 bases between. Germline assignment: CDR1 SNHLY and CDR2 FYNNEI. The CDR3 runs 13 residues. DNA of the CDR3: TGTGCCAGTGCGAATTGGGTCTCCTACGAGCAGTACTTC. Amino acid sequence: CASANWVSYEQYF.

The rearrangement links TRBV28 to TRBJ1-2; D is unresolved. Germline assignment: CDR1 MDHEN and CDR2 SYDVKM. The CDR3 runs 15 residues. V was cut by 4 bases and J by 4 bases, with 16 bases left in between. The CDR3 DNA is TGTGCCAGCAGTTCAACCCCCGAGGAAATCTATGGCTACACCTTC. Protein sequence: CASSSTPEEIYGYTF.

The chain links TRBV11-2 to TRBJ2-1, with D perhaps TRBD1 (5 bases). This CDR3 has 15 amino acids. Germline V gene lookup returns CDR1 SGHAT and CDR2 FQNNGV. V was cut by 3 bases and J by 6 bases, with 15 bases left in between. CDR3 in amino acids: CASSLRQGSGNEQFF. The CDR3, as DNA: TGTGCCAGCAGCTTGCGGCAGGGAAGTGGCAATGAGCAGTTCTTC.

The rearrangement links TRBV10-3 to TRBJ1-5; unclear D gene. The CDR3 length is 13 residues. The germline V gene has CDR1 ENHRY and CDR2 SYGVKD. V was cut by 4 bases and J by 3 bases, with 7 bases left in between. This chain's CDR3 is CAISGNYNQPQHF. The CDR3 bases are TGTGCCATCAGTGGGAACTACAATCAGCCCCAGCATTTT.

The chain is built from TRBV18 and TRBJ1-1, with D possibly being TRBD1 (6 bases). Trimming took off 3 bases at V and 1 base at J, with 12 bases between the two ends. The CDR3 is 15 amino acids. Germline CDR1 and CDR2: KGHSH and LQKENI. The CDR3 reads CASSPLQGPNTEAFF. Written as DNA, the CDR3 is TGTGCCAGCTCACCGCTACAGGGCCCGAACACTGAAGCTTTCTTT.

This rearrangement joins TRBV9 to TRBJ2-2; 14 bases match TRBD2. The CDR3 runs 19 residues. Losses at the gene ends were 4 bases for V and 0 bases for J; bases not matched to a gene: 8. CDR1 SGDLS and CDR2 YYNGEE come from the germline V gene. The DNA of the CDR3 is TGTGCCAGCAGCACATCCGGGACTAGCGGGAGTTCGAACACCGGGGAGCTGTTTTTT. This sequence encodes CASSTSGTSGSSNTGELFF.

The chain links TRBV7-3 to TRBJ1-3; 10 bases agree with TRBD1. This CDR3 is 15 amino acids long. CDR1 is SGHTA, CDR2 FQGTGA, per germline. Trimming cost V 5 bases and J 2 bases; bases outside gene matches: 3. The DNA of the CDR3 is TGTGCCAGCAGCCCAGGGACAGGGGCTGGAAACACCATATATTTT. This codes for CASSPGTGAGNTIYF.

The chain uses TRBV6-2 or TRBV6-3 and TRBJ1-5, with 9 bases that match TRBD1. Per the germline V gene, CDR1 is MNHEY and CDR2 is SVGEGT. The CDR3 totals 15 residues. V lost 5 bases and J lost 4; bases outside the gene matches: 6. CDR3 in amino acids: CASSLTGTGNQPQHF. The DNA for the CDR3 is TGTGCCAGCAGTCTAACCGGGACAGGGAATCAGCCCCAGCATTTT.